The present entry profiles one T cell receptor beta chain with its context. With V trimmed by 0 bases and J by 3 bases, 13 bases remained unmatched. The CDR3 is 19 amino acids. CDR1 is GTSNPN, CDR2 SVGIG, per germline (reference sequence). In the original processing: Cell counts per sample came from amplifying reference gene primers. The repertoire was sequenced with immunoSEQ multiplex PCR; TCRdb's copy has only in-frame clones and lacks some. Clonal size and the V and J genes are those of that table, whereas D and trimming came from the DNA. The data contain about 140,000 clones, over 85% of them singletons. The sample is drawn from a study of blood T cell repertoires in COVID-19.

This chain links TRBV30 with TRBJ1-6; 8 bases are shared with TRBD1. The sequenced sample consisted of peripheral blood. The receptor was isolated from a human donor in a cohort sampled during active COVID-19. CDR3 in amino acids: CAWSVLGQGGGLYNSPLHF. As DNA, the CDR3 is TGTGCCTGGAGTGTATTAGGACAGGGAGGAGGGCTCTATAATTCACCCCTCCACTTT.